The rows below give T cell receptor beta chains drawn from one sample of a study of early T cells in non-severe SARS-CoV-2 infection. A single record per CDR3 protein comes from TCRdb applying MiXCR to the 5' RACE reads. The sample holds around 70,000 distinct CDR3 sequences; 9.5% to 15% are singletons and the top ten take about 3.9%. Sequenced input: whole blood. The receptors here all came from an adult who was a healthcare worker with PCR-confirmed SARS-CoV-2 infection or an uninfected control (not recorded which). The CDR3 runs from the conserved cysteine through the conserved F or W. The D gene is left open where the match is weak. Part of the rows lack a size; the others show once, few, many or a class for expanded clones.

abundance,j_gene,d_gene,v_gene,CDR3nt,CDR3aa
few,TRBJ1-1,NA,TRBV12-3/TRBV12-4,TGTGCCAGCATCCCCCTGACAGGTTCTCGCACTGAAGCTTTCTTT,CASIPLTGSRTEAFF
NA,TRBJ2-1,NA,TRBV4-1,TGCGCCAGCAGCCAAGATTTGGAGGCCAGCTCCTACAATGAGCAGTTCTTC,CASSQDLEASSYNEQFF
many,TRBJ1-6,NA,TRBV7-8,TGTGCCAGCAGCGTAACGACTGTGAATAATTCACCCCTCCACTTT,CASSVTTVNNSPLHF
many,TRBJ2-3,NA,TRBV27,TGTGCCAGCACCTCCGCGAGCACAGATACGCAGTATTTT,CASTSASTDTQYF
many,TRBJ2-6,NA,TRBV7-2,TGTGCCAGCAGCTTAGCGAGAAGCTCTGGGGCCAACGTCCTGACTTTC,CASSLARSSGANVLTF
few,TRBJ2-5,NA,TRBV21-1,TGTGCCAAGCTAGCGGGTGGAGAGACCCAGTACTTC,CAKLAGGETQYF
many,TRBJ2-2,NA,TRBV5-1,TGCGCCAGCAGCTACAGGGAAAACTCGAGGACCGGGGAGCTGTTTTTT,CASSYRENSRTGELFF
few,TRBJ2-3,NA,TRBV6-5,TGTGCCAGCAGAAGTTACATAGGCACAGATACGCAGTATTTT,CASRSYIGTDTQYF
few,TRBJ2-1,NA,TRBV19,TGTGCCAGTAGCCACGGCGGGGTCAATGAGCAGTTCTTC,CASSHGGVNEQFF
many,TRBJ2-1,TRBD2,TRBV2,TGTGCCAGCATTCAAGGACTAGCGGGAGGGCCATCCTACAATGAGCAGTTCTTC,CASIQGLAGGPSYNEQFF
NA,TRBJ2-2,NA,TRBV24-1,TGTGCCACCAGTTGGAGTACCGGGGAGCTGTTTTTT,CATSWSTGELFF
many,TRBJ1-2,NA,TRBV6-2/TRBV6-3,TGTGCCAGCCGCCCCAGCGCCGCGGCAGTGGATGGCTACACCTTC,CASRPSAAAVDGYTF
many,TRBJ1-3,NA,TRBV11-3,TGTGCCAGCAGCTTATTTGAGGGAAACACCATATATTTT,CASSLFEGNTIYF
many,TRBJ2-3,NA,TRBV6-1,TGTGCCAGCGGTCGACAGAGCACAGATACGCAGTATTTT,CASGRQSTDTQYF
NA,TRBJ2-1,NA,TRBV5-1,TGCGCCAGCAGCTTGGGACAGGGGGCGGCTAGCGGGATAAATGAGCAGTTCTTC,CASSLGQGAASGINEQFF
many,TRBJ2-5,TRBD1,TRBV24-1,TGTGCCACCAGTCGAACAGGGGAAGGAGAGACCCAGTACTTC,CATSRTGEGETQYF
NA,TRBJ2-5,NA,TRBV10-2,TGCGCCAGCAGTGTTCTAGCCCAAGAGACCCAGTACTTC,CASSVLAQETQYF
few,TRBJ2-5,TRBD1,TRBV29-1,TGCAGCGTTGAAGAGGGACAGGGGAGGCCAGAGACCCAGTACTTC,CSVEEGQGRPETQYF
NA,TRBJ2-1,NA,TRBV27,TGTGCCACCCGGGGCCGATACAATGAGCAGTTCTTC,CATRGRYNEQFF
NA,TRBJ1-1,NA,TRBV18,TGTGCCAGCTCCCTAACGCGAGATGAAGCTTTCTTT,CASSLTRDEAFF
many,TRBJ2-3,TRBD2,TRBV5-1,TGCGCCAGCAGCACGGCGGGAGGAACAGATACGCAGTATTTT,CASSTAGGTDTQYF
NA,TRBJ2-5,TRBD2,TRBV29-1,TGCAGCGTAATCGGACTAGAAGAGACCCAGTACTTC,CSVIGLEETQYF
many,TRBJ2-1,TRBD1,TRBV29-1,TGCAGCGGGGACAGGGCCTACAATGAGCAGTTCTTC,CSGDRAYNEQFF
many,TRBJ2-7,NA,TRBV7-9,TGTGCCAGCAGCGCTGGAGGGGAGCCCTACGAGCAGTACTTC,CASSAGGEPYEQYF
few,TRBJ1-5,TRBD1,TRBV20-1,TGCAGTGCTAGACAGGGGGTAACTCAGCCCCAGCATTTT,CSARQGVTQPQHF
few,TRBJ2-3,NA,TRBV6-2/TRBV6-3,TGTGCCAGCAGGTTGTCGGGAGTCACAGATACGCAGTATTTT,CASRLSGVTDTQYF
few,TRBJ2-1,TRBD2,TRBV7-2,TGTGCCAGCACCAAGGGGACTAACTACAATGAGCAGTTCTTC,CASTKGTNYNEQFF
NA,TRBJ1-1,NA,TRBV11-2,TGTGCCAGCAGCTTAGATCGTATGGCTGAAGCTTTCTTT,CASSLDRMAEAFF
few,TRBJ2-1,TRBD2,TRBV7-3,TGTGCCAGCAGCTTGCAAGGGTATACTAGCGGGAGGGCCCACAATGAGCAGTTCTTC,CASSLQGYTSGRAHNEQFF
many,TRBJ2-7,TRBD2,TRBV7-6,TGTGCCAGCAGCTTAGCTAGCGGGGTATCCTACGAGCAGTACTTC,CASSLASGVSYEQYF
many,TRBJ2-2,TRBD2,TRBV5-1,TGCGCCAGCAGCTTGAGGTCGGGACTACTCAACACCGGGGAGCTGTTTTTT,CASSLRSGLLNTGELFF
many,TRBJ2-4,TRBD2,TRBV20-1,TGCAGTGCTCTCGGACTAGCGGATGTAGCCAAAAACATTCAGTACTTC,CSALGLADVAKNIQYF
NA,TRBJ2-7,TRBD2,TRBV6-6,TGTGCCAGCAGTCTCGGACTAGCGGGAGATAGTTACTACGAGCAGTACTTC,CASSLGLAGDSYYEQYF
NA,TRBJ2-1,NA,TRBV5-1,TGCGCCAGCAGCTTTGAGCCGGGATGGGCCAATGAGCAGTTCTTC,CASSFEPGWANEQFF
few,TRBJ1-1,NA,TRBV7-7,TGTGCCAGCAGCCCTTCCACGAACACTGAAGCTTTCTTT,CASSPSTNTEAFF
many,TRBJ2-5,NA,TRBV29-1,TGCAGCGTCCTGAAATGGACAGCTCAAGAGACCCAGTACTTC,CSVLKWTAQETQYF
NA,TRBJ2-1,TRBD1,TRBV19,TGTGCCAGCCGACAGGGCTCCTACAATGAGCAGTTCTTC,CASRQGSYNEQFF
few,TRBJ2-3,TRBD2,TRBV5-1,TGCGCCAGCAGCCCTTCGGGACTAGCGGGAGGGGTCACAGATACGCAGTATTTT,CASSPSGLAGGVTDTQYF
NA,TRBJ1-2,NA,TRBV9,TGTGCCAGCTGGGGGACGGCCTATGGCTACACCTTC,CASWGTAYGYTF
many,TRBJ2-1,TRBD2,TRBV6-5,TGTGCCAGCAGTCCTAGCGGGAGCGACAATGAGCAGTTCTTC,CASSPSGSDNEQFF